This record covers a single T cell receptor (beta chain). Living in 25 or so US areas, the participants were between roughly 18 and 89 years of age. In assigning cohorts, the study relied on participant-reported clinical history. The protocol was immunoSEQ multiplex PCR, while the TCRdb copy is restricted to in-frame clones and leaves out a portion. The sample lists 430,000 or so clones, 88% occurring once. This CDR3 spans 16 amino acids. Losses at the gene ends were 5 bases for V and 5 bases for J; bases not matched to a gene: 11. Germline V gene sequence: CDR1 MNHEY, CDR2 SMNVEV (reference sequence). The entry originates in a study of blood T cell repertoires in COVID-19. On the study more broadly: From T cells, B-cell-depleted T cells, or PBMCs came the material, which was cDNA or gDNA.

V and J are TRBV27 and TRBJ2-7; 11 positions match TRBD1. The receptor's source is a woman in her thirties or forties who had recovered from COVID-19. Sequencing used PBMCs or T cells enriched from blood (not recorded which). The CDR3 reads CASSLGSGTGGHEQYF. In nucleotides, the CDR3 is TGTGCCAGCAGTCTGGGCAGTGGGACAGGGGGGCACGAGCAGTACTTC.